The sequence of this T cell receptor (beta chain) was determined in a study of blood T cell repertoires in COVID-19. Study as a whole: Whether acute or convalescent, the COVID-19 samples came from the United States, Italy and Spain. Nucleic acid was either cDNA or gDNA, and it came from T cells, B-cell-depleted T cells, or PBMCs.

Original methodology: How many nucleated cells were present was estimated from reference gene primer amplification. Produced via immunoSEQ multiplex PCR; TCRdb's table is partial and in-frame only. V and J calls and clone size come straight from that table; D and trimming were deduced from the DNA. The sample shows about 250,000 clones, 84% of them seen only once. The sample was peripheral blood. The clonotype was recovered from a man over 45 with active or convalescent COVID-19.

Written as DNA, the CDR3 is TGTGCCAGCAGCGAAAGGGACGGGGGAACTAATGAAAAACTGTTTTTT. Amino acids: CASSERDGGTNEKLFF. The chain recombines TRBV4-2 with TRBJ1-4, with D tentatively TRBD1 (5 bases). The CDR3 is made up of 16 amino acids. The ends were cut back, 5 bases at V and 1 base at J, with 14 bases in the middle. Germline CDR1 LGHNA, CDR2 YNFKEQ.